This is a list of T cell receptor beta chains from one sample in a study of blood T cells in healthy people across ages. From the 5' RACE reads, TCRdb called clonotypes with MiXCR, one entry per CDR3 protein. The sample has about 760,000 distinct CDR3 sequences; roughly three fifths are singletons. Sequenced sample: blood. The source of these receptors is a man aged 35 to 55 in good health. The CDR3 runs from the conserved cysteine through the conserved F or W. Fields, in order: clone size, J gene, V gene, D gene, CDR3 protein, CDR3 DNA. D genes are given only for firm matches. Only some rows state a clone size, as once, few, many or a class for expanded clones.

NA TRBJ2-5 TRBV24-1 NA CATSGGWGEQYF TGTGCCACCAGTGGGGGCTGGGGGGAGCAGTACTTC
NA TRBJ2-7 TRBV7-9 TRBD2 CASSLAFGAGVPYEQYF TGTGCCAGCAGCTTAGCGTTTGGAGCGGGAGTACCCTACGAGCAGTACTTC
NA TRBJ2-1 TRBV10-3 NA CAISESGGLILSYNEQFF TGTGCCATCAGTGAGTCGGGGGGTCTAATCCTCTCCTACAATGAGCAGTTCTTC
few TRBJ2-7 TRBV29-1 NA CSVRDSPSYEQYF TGCAGCGTGCGGGACAGTCCTTCCTACGAGCAGTACTTC
few TRBJ1-2 TRBV27 NA CASSLSGGYGYTF TGTGCCAGCAGTTTATCAGGGGGCTATGGCTACACCTTC
few TRBJ2-4 TRBV28 TRBD1 CASSTQGFGKNIQYF TGTGCCAGCAGCACACAGGGGTTCGGCAAAAACATTCAGTACTTC
NA TRBJ2-7 TRBV7-2 NA CASSLVKRAGRGEQYF TGTGCCAGCAGCTTGGTGAAACGAGCGGGAAGGGGGGAGCAGTACTTC
few TRBJ2-7 TRBV7-2 NA CASSLAASDHNEQYF TGTGCCAGCAGCTTAGCGGCTTCTGATCACAATGAGCAGTACTTC
few TRBJ2-7 TRBV25-1 NA CASSENGRVHEQYF TGTGCCAGCAGTGAAAACGGCAGGGTCCACGAGCAGTACTTC
NA TRBJ1-2 TRBV7-2 NA CASSLMGWTQGPKEYGYTF TGTGCCAGCAGCTTAATGGGTTGGACACAGGGCCCGAAGGAGTATGGCTACACCTTC
NA TRBJ2-1 TRBV7-9 TRBD2 CASSLAGGERDEQFF TGTGCCAGCAGCTTGGCGGGGGGAGAACGGGATGAGCAGTTCTTC
NA TRBJ1-6 TRBV6-6 NA CASGGEGGSPLHF TGTGCCAGCGGCGGGGAAGGTGGTTCACCCCTCCACTTT
NA TRBJ1-1 TRBV6-6 NA CASSSRRPGEQAFF TGTGCCAGCAGTTCACGACGACCGGGGGAACAAGCTTTCTTT
few TRBJ2-5 TRBV5-1 NA CASSFAQGSGEETQYF TGCGCCAGCAGCTTTGCCCAGGGGAGCGGAGAAGAGACCCAGTACTTC
NA TRBJ2-5 TRBV27 TRBD2 CASSKTSGTRETQYF TGTGCCAGCAGTAAGACTAGCGGGACGAGGGAGACCCAGTACTTC
few TRBJ1-2 TRBV10-3 TRBD1 CAISAGTAPSYGYTF TGTGCCATCAGTGCCGGGACAGCACCATCCTATGGCTACACCTTC
NA TRBJ2-5 TRBV7-2 TRBD2 CASSSSGSAQETQYF TGTGCCAGCAGCTCTAGCGGGAGCGCTCAAGAGACCCAGTACTTC
NA TRBJ2-7 TRBV5-1 TRBD1 CASRLTGWIDEQYF TGCGCCAGCAGGTTGACAGGGTGGATCGACGAGCAGTACTTC
NA TRBJ1-1 TRBV5-1 NA CASSREKQVTEAFF TGCGCCAGCAGCCGGGAAAAACAGGTCACTGAAGCTTTCTTT
NA TRBJ2-1 TRBV20-1 NA CSASSGTPYNEQFF TGCAGTGCTAGTAGCGGAACTCCTTACAATGAGCAGTTCTTC
many TRBJ2-7 TRBV27 TRBD2 CASSPLAGGYEQYF TGTGCCAGCAGCCCTTTAGCGGGAGGATACGAGCAGTACTTC
once TRBJ1-4 TRBV7-9 NA CASSLASGYEKLFF TGTGCCAGCAGCTTAGCTTCCGGATATGAAAAACTGTTTTTT
NA TRBJ2-7 TRBV6-1 TRBD1 CASSPLSGQVLHEQYF TGTGCCAGCAGTCCATTGTCGGGACAGGTTCTTCACGAGCAGTACTTC
NA TRBJ2-1 TRBV6-1 NA CASSDRGQPYSYNEQFF TGTGCCAGCAGCGACCGGGGACAACCGTACTCCTACAATGAGCAGTTCTTC
few TRBJ2-5 TRBV20-1 NA CSARDAFGPHGIVETQYF TGCAGTGCTAGAGACGCCTTCGGGCCCCACGGTATTGTGGAGACCCAGTACTTC
few TRBJ2-1 TRBV9 TRBD2 CASSPWGTSAINEQFF TGTGCCAGCAGCCCCTGGGGGACTAGCGCGATCAATGAGCAGTTCTTC
NA TRBJ2-1 TRBV5-1 NA CVSSLGRGEQFF TGCGTCAGCAGCCTAGGTCGGGGTGAGCAGTTCTTC
NA TRBJ2-4 TRBV28 TRBD1 CASSLWEDRTKNIQYF TGTGCCAGCAGTTTATGGGAGGACAGGACTAAAAACATTCAGTACTTC
NA TRBJ2-1 TRBV7-9 TRBD2 CASSARLAGKGEQFF TGTGCCAGCAGCGCAAGACTAGCGGGAAAGGGTGAGCAGTTCTTC
few TRBJ2-7 TRBV5-1 NA CASSHGPPRLTVSYEQYF TGCGCCAGCTCGCATGGACCCCCACGTCTGACAGTTAGCTACGAGCAGTACTTC